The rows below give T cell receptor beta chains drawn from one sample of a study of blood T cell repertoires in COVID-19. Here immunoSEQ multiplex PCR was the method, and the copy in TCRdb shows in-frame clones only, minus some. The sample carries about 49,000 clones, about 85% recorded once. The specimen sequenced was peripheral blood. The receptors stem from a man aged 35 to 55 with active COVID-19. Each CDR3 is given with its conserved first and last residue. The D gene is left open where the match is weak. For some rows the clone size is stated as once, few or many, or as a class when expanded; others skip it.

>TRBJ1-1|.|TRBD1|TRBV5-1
CASSLAGDRVNTEAFF
TGCGCCAGCAGCTTGGCGGGGGACAGGGTGAACACTGAAGCTTTCTTT
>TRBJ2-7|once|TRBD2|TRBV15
CATSFRGGSYEQYF
TGTGCCACCAGCTTCCGGGGGGGGTCGTACGAGCAGTACTTC
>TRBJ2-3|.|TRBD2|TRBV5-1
CASSSLRSGRSTDTQYF
TGCGCCAGCAGCTCCCTGAGGAGCGGGAGGAGCACAGATACGCAGTATTTT
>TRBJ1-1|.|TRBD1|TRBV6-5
CASRDRQGTEAFF
TGTGCCAGCAGGGATCGACAGGGCACTGAAGCTTTCTTT
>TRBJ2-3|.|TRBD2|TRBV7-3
CASSLAASGPLTDTQYF
TGTGCCAGCAGCTTAGCTGCTAGCGGGCCCCTTACAGATACGCAGTATTTT
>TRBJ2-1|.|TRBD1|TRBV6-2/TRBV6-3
CASSPWQGARGEQFF
TGTGCCAGCAGCCCCTGGCAGGGGGCGCGTGGTGAGCAGTTCTTC
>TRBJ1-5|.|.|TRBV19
CASSYRDAGNQPQHF
TGTGCCAGTAGCTATCGGGACGCGGGAAATCAGCCCCAGCATTTT
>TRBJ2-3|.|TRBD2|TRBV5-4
CASSFGGRRSTDTQYF
TGTGCCAGCAGCTTCGGCGGGAGGAGGAGCACAGATACGCAGTATTTT
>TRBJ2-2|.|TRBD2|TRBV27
CASSPGRSGRAGELFF
TGTGCCAGCAGCCCCGGGCGTAGCGGGAGAGCCGGGGAGCTGTTTTTT
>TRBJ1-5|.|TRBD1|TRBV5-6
CASSPGTGPNQPQHF
TGTGCCAGCAGCCCCGGGACAGGGCCCAATCAGCCCCAGCATTTT
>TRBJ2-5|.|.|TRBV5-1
CASSLDGVYQETQYF
TGCGCCAGCAGCTTGGACGGAGTGTACCAAGAGACCCAGTACTTC
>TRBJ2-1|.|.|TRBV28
CANSQGWAYNEQFF
TGTGCCAACAGTCAGGGGTGGGCCTACAATGAGCAGTTCTTC
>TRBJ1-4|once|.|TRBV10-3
CAISDSGRVGEKLFF
TGTGCCATCAGTGATTCTGGCAGGGTCGGGGAAAAACTGTTTTTT
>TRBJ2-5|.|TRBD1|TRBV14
CASSPRDRVIETQYF
TGTGCCAGCAGCCCGAGGGACAGGGTGATCGAGACCCAGTACTTC
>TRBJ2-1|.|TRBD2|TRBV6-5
CATKSTSAHNEQFF
TGTGCCACCAAGTCCACTAGCGCCCACAATGAGCAGTTCTTC
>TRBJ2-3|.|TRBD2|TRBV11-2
CASSFRETSGTTSTDTQYF
TGTGCCAGCAGCTTTAGGGAGACTAGCGGGACGACTAGCACAGATACGCAGTATTTT
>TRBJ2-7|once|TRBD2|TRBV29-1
CSVEGGGDEQYF
TGCAGCGTTGAAGGGGGAGGGGACGAGCAGTACTTC
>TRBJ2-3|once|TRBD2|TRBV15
CATSAWLSGSTDTQYF
TGTGCCACCAGCGCGTGGCTTAGCGGGAGCACAGATACGCAGTATTTT
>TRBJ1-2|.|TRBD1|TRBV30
CAWSRDRGRPDYTF
TGTGCCTGGAGCCGGGACAGGGGAAGGCCTGACTACACCTTC
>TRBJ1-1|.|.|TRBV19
CASSTWTDLNTEAFF
TGTGCCAGTAGTACTTGGACAGATTTGAACACTGAAGCTTTCTTT
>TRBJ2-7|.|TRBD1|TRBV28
CASSFGTGAYEQYF
TGTGCCAGCAGTTTCGGGACAGGTGCCTACGAGCAGTACTTC
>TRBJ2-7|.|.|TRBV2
CASTLRDTVRDPGSYEQYF
TGTGCCAGTACCCTCCGGGACACGGTTAGGGACCCAGGCTCCTACGAGCAGTACTTC
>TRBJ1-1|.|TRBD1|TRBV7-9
CASSQINRGLPEAFF
TGTGCCAGCAGCCAGATCAACAGGGGGCTACCTGAAGCTTTCTTT
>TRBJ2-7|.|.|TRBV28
CASRGYSYEQYF
TGTGCCAGCAGGGGCTACTCCTACGAGCAGTACTTC
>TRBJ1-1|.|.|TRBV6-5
CASNSLSNTEAFF
TGTGCCAGCAATAGCCTCTCGAACACTGAAGCTTTCTTT
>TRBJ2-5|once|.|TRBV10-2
CASSDPPSRDQYF
TGCGCCAGCAGTGACCCCCCTTCAAGAGACCAGTACTTC
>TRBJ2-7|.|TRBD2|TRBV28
CASSPPVAGASEQYF
TGTGCCAGCAGTCCCCCCGTAGCGGGAGCATCCGAGCAGTACTTC